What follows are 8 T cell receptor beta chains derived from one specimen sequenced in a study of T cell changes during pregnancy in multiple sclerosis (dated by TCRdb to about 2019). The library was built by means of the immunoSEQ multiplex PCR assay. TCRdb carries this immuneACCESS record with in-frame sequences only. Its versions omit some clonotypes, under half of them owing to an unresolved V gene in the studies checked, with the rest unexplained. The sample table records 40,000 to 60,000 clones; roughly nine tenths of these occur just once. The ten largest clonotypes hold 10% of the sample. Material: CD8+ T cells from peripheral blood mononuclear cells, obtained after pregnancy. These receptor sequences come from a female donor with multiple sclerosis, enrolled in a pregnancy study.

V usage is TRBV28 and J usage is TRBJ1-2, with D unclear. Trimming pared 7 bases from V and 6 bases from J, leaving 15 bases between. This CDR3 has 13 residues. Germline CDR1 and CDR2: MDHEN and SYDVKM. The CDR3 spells CASKSAGGNGYTF. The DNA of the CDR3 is TGTGCCAGCAAATCGGCAGGTGGAAATGGCTACACCTTC.

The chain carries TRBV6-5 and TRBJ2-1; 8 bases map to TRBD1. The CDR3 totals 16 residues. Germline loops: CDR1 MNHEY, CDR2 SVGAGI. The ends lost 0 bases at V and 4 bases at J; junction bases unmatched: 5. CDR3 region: CASSYSGTGVYNEQFF. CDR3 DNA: TGTGCCAGCAGTTACTCAGGGACAGGAGTATACAATGAGCAGTTCTTC.

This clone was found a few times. CDR3 coding DNA: TGTGCCAGCAGCGAAGGACAGGGTTCATTTTCCTATAATTCACCCCTCCACTTT. It yields the protein CASSEGQGSFSYNSPLHF. The rearrangement uses TRBV5-4 and TRBJ1-6; TRBD1 aligns across 8 bases. V shed 4 bases and J 1 base; nucleotides not matched to a gene: 10. Per germline, CDR1 SGHNT and CDR2 YYREEE (reference sequence). The CDR3 covers 18 residues.

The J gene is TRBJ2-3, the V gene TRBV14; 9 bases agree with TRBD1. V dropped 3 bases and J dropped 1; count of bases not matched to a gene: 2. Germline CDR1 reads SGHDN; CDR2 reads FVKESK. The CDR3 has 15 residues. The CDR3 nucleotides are TGTGCCAGCAGCCACCGGACAGGGGGCACAGATACGCAGTATTTT. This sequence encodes CASSHRTGGTDTQYF.

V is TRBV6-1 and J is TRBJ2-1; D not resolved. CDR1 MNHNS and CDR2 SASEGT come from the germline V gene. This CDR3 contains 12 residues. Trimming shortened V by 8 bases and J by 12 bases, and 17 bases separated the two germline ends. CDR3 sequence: CASLGPPVLQFF. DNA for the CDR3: TGTGCCAGCCTAGGTCCGCCGGTATTGCAGTTCTTC.

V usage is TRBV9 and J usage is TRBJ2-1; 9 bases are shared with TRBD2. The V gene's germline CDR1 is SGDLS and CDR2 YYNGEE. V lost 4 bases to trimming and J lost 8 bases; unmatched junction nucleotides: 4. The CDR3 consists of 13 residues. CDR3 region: CASSSGLADEQFF. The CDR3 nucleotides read TGTGCCAGCAGCTCGGGACTAGCCGATGAGCAGTTCTTC.

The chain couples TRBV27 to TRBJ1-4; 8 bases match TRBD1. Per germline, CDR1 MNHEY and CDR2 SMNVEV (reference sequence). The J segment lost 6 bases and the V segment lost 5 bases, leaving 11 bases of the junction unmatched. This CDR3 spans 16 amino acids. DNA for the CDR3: TGTGCCAGCAGTGAAACAGAAAAGACAGGGGATGAAAAACTGTTTTTT. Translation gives CASSETEKTGDEKLFF.

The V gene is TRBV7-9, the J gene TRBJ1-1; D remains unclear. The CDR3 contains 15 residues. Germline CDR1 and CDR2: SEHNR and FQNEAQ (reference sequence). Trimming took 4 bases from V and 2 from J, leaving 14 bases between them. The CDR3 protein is CASSSDGSINTEAFF. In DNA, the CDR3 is TGTGCCAGCAGCTCGGACGGGAGTATAAACACTGAAGCTTTCTTT.